The rows below give T cell receptor beta chains drawn from one sample of a study of OX40 agonist ivuxolimab in advanced cancers. Repertoires were generated with immunoSEQ multiplex PCR, while TCRdb's copy carries only in-frame clones and drops some. The table lists 70,000 to 95,000 clones, about 88% of them singletons. Material: CD4+ or CD8+ T cells sorted from blood, obtained in a trial of the OX40 agonist ivuxolimab. These receptor sequences come from an adult with an advanced solid tumor such as melanoma, head and neck, liver or kidney cancer. CDR3s include the opening cysteine and the closing phenylalanine or tryptophan. A D gene is named only where the DNA matches it firmly. Some rows mark clone size as missing; the rest say once, few, many or name a class of expanded clone.

clone_size j_call d_call v_call cdr3_length cdr3_nt cdr3_aa
- TRBJ1-2 - TRBV6-1 14 TGTGCCAGCAGTGAAGCTGAGGGCACGGGTGGCTACACCTTC CASSEAEGTGGYTF
- TRBJ2-1 TRBD2 TRBV5-1 17 TGCGCCAGCAGCTTGTTACTAGCGGGTATCTCCTACAATGAGCAGTTCTTC CASSLLLAGISYNEQFF
once TRBJ2-7 - TRBV13 13 TGTGCCAGCAGCTCCCGCGCATCCTACGAGCAGTACTTC CASSSRASYEQYF
- TRBJ2-1 TRBD2 TRBV29-1 15 TGCAGCGTCGGTAGCGGGAGGACCCACTACAATGAGCAGTTCTTC CSVGSGRTHYNEQFF
once TRBJ1-1 - TRBV7-9 16 TGTGCCAGCAGCTTAGGTCAGGCTTTGCGGAACACTGAAGCTTTCTTT CASSLGQALRNTEAFF
- TRBJ1-5 - TRBV18 16 TGTGCCAGCTCACCATTAGCTGAGGGTGGCAATCAGCCCCAGCATTTT CASSPLAEGGNQPQHF
few TRBJ2-7 TRBD2 TRBV5-1 14 TGCGCCAGCAGCTTCGGGACTAGCGGGAGCGAGCAGTACTTC CASSFGTSGSEQYF
- TRBJ1-1 TRBD1 TRBV6-1 14 TGTGCCAGCAGCATCGACAGGGGCGACACTGAAGCTTTCTTT CASSIDRGDTEAFF
- TRBJ2-1 - TRBV30 15 TGTGCCTGGAGTGTTACGCAGGGCAGGAACAATGAGCAGTTCTTC CAWSVTQGRNNEQFF
- TRBJ1-4 TRBD1 TRBV13 14 TGTGCCAGCAGGGCACAGGGGGCGATTGAAAAACTGTTTTTT CASRAQGAIEKLFF
once TRBJ2-7 - TRBV11-2 14 TGTGCCAGCAGCTTACTCCGGACACCTTACGAGCAGTACTTC CASSLLRTPYEQYF
- TRBJ2-3 - TRBV28 15 TGTGCCAGCAGTTTAGCTAGCGACCTCACAGATACGCAGTATTTT CASSLASDLTDTQYF
many TRBJ2-2 TRBD2 TRBV11-2 15 TGTGCCAGCAGCTTAGAAGCGGGAGGCACCGGGGAGCTGTTTTTT CASSLEAGGTGELFF
- TRBJ2-2 - TRBV5-1 12 TGCGCCAGCAAGGGGAACACCGGGGAGCTGTTTTTT CASKGNTGELFF
- TRBJ2-1 - TRBV7-8 12 TGTGCCAGCAGCTTAGCCGTTAATGAGCAGTTCTTC CASSLAVNEQFF
few TRBJ1-5 TRBD1 TRBV28 15 TGTGCCAGCAGCTCCCGCGGGACAGGGTATCAGCCCCAGCATTTT CASSSRGTGYQPQHF
- TRBJ2-7 - TRBV7-3 14 TGTGCCAGCAGCTCCCAATCCGTTTTGGACGAGCAGTACTTC CASSSQSVLDEQYF
- TRBJ2-7 - TRBV5-1 14 TGCGCCAGCAGCTTGACTGAAGGCACGTACGAGCAGTACTTC CASSLTEGTYEQYF
- TRBJ1-2 - TRBV4-1 15 TGCGCCAGCAGCCAAGAAGTGGCGACAGTACGAGGCTACACCTTC CASSQEVATVRGYTF
- TRBJ1-2 TRBD1 TRBV28 14 TGTGCCAGCAGTTCCGGACAGGGTGGTGGTGGCTACACCTTC CASSSGQGGGGYTF
- TRBJ2-7 - TRBV5-3 13 TGTGCCAGCAGCTTGGGGCTCGACTACGAGCAGTACTTC CASSLGLDYEQYF
once TRBJ2-7 TRBD2 TRBV27 14 TGTGCCAGCAGTTCCACGGGAGGGCCCGACGAGCAGTACTTC CASSSTGGPDEQYF
- TRBJ1-3 - TRBV10-3 16 TGTGCCATCAGTGAGTCCATAACAGGGTCTGGAAACACCATATATTTT CAISESITGSGNTIYF
- TRBJ2-7 - TRBV6-5 13 TGTGCCAGCAGTACCCCAGGGTCCTACGAGCAGTACTTC CASSTPGSYEQYF
- TRBJ1-2 TRBD1 TRBV28 14 TGTGCCAGCGGGACAGGTGCTGGCGGGCATGGCTACACCTTC CASGTGAGGHGYTF
- TRBJ1-1 - TRBV5-1 11 TGCGCCAGCAGCTTGGCCGGGGAAGCTTTCTTT CASSLAGEAFF
- TRBJ2-2 - TRBV7-3 13 TGTGCCAGCAGGCTCATGTCGAGCGGGGAGCTGTTTTTT CASRLMSSGELFF
- TRBJ1-2 - TRBV6-1 12 TGTGCCAGCAGTGAAAGGAACTATGGCTACACCTTC CASSERNYGYTF
once TRBJ2-1 TRBD2 TRBV7-8 14 TGTGCCAGCAGCCTAGCGGGAGGGGACAATGAGCAGTTCTTC CASSLAGGDNEQFF